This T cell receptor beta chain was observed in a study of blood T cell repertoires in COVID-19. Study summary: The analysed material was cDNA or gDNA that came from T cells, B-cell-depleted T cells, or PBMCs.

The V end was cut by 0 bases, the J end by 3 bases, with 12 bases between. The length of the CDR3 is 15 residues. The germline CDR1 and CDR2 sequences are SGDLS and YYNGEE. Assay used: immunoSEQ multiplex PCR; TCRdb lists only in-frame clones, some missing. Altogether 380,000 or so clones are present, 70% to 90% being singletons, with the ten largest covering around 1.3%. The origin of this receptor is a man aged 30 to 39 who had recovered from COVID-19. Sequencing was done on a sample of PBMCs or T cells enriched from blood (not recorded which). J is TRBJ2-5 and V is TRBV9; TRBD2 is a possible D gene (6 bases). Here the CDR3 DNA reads TGTGCCAGCAGCGTAGGACCCGCGGGGAAAGAGACCCAGTACTTC. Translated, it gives CASSVGPAGKETQYF.